This is a list of T cell receptor beta chains from one sample in a study of CD4 T cells in relation to SARS-CoV-2 and coronaviruses. These receptors' antigens are unknown. Data came from immunoSEQ multiplex PCR; TCRdb stores just in-frame clones and leaves some out. Of just over 25,000 clones in the sample, 60% to 85% are singletons; the top ten hold roughly 13%. The sequencing sample was made of CD4+ T cells from PBMCs, cultured in vitro. These receptors were collected from a human donor in good health. CDR3s include the opening cysteine and the closing phenylalanine or tryptophan. Fields, in order: J gene, D gene, V gene, clone size, CDR3 protein, CDR3 DNA. A D gene is named only where the DNA matches it firmly. Size tells how often a clone was seen (once, few, many) or the class of an expanded clone, and some rows leave it out.

J: TRBJ2-5
D: TRBD1
V: TRBV19
size: .
CDR3: CASSRGQRETQYF
DNA: TGTGCCAGTAGTAGGGGACAGAGAGAGACCCAGTACTTC

J: TRBJ1-2
D: .
V: TRBV6-2/TRBV6-3
size: .
CDR3: CASSYSDRANYGYTF
DNA: TGTGCCAGCAGTTACTCGGACAGAGCTAACTATGGCTACACCTTC

J: TRBJ2-2
D: .
V: TRBV27
size: .
CDR3: CASRQPPGRAGTGELFF
DNA: TGTGCCAGCAGGCAACCCCCGGGGCGGGCGGGGACCGGGGAGCTGTTTTTT

J: TRBJ2-2
D: .
V: TRBV6-2/TRBV6-3
size: once
CDR3: CASSPPYGELFF
DNA: TGTGCCAGCAGCCCGCCCTACGGGGAGCTGTTTTTT

J: TRBJ2-5
D: .
V: TRBV2
size: once
CDR3: CARSGATASETQYF
DNA: TGTGCCCGTAGCGGTGCTACGGCGTCGGAGACCCAGTACTTC

J: TRBJ2-3
D: .
V: TRBV11-2
size: .
CDR3: CASSLLLARGGDTQYF
DNA: TGTGCCAGCAGCTTACTTCTAGCGAGGGGTGGCGATACGCAGTATTTT

J: TRBJ1-3
D: TRBD1
V: TRBV11-2
size: few
CDR3: CASSYRQGFGNTIYF
DNA: TGTGCCAGCAGCTACCGACAGGGTTTTGGAAACACCATATATTTT

J: TRBJ2-5
D: .
V: TRBV18
size: .
CDR3: CASSPGRSQETQYF
DNA: TGTGCCAGCTCACCAGGGCGGAGCCAAGAGACCCAGTACTTC

J: TRBJ2-6
D: .
V: TRBV25-1
size: .
CDR3: CASTGSGANVLTF
DNA: TGTGCCAGTACAGGTTCTGGGGCCAACGTCCTGACTTTC

J: TRBJ2-5
D: .
V: TRBV6-5
size: .
CDR3: CASSYSFSQETQYF
DNA: TGTGCCAGCAGTTACTCATTCTCCCAAGAGACCCAGTACTTC

J: TRBJ1-2
D: TRBD1
V: TRBV6-6
size: .
CDR3: CASYLGTGVGYTF
DNA: TGTGCCAGCTACTTAGGGACAGGGGTTGGCTACACCTTC

J: TRBJ1-2
D: .
V: TRBV10-3
size: .
CDR3: CAISLEGGDGYTF
DNA: TGTGCCATCAGTCTAGAGGGTGGGGATGGCTACACCTTC

J: TRBJ1-1
D: .
V: TRBV5-8
size: once
CDR3: CASSLQSDTEAFF
DNA: TGTGCCAGCAGCTTGCAGTCGGACACTGAAGCTTTCTTT

J: TRBJ2-2
D: TRBD2
V: TRBV2
size: .
CDR3: CASSSGTSGWAGELFF
DNA: TGTGCCAGCAGTTCCGGGACTAGCGGGTGGGCCGGGGAGCTGTTTTTT

J: TRBJ1-1
D: .
V: TRBV29-1
size: .
CDR3: CSVEEGGNTEAFF
DNA: TGCAGCGTTGAAGAGGGGGGGAACACTGAAGCTTTCTTT

J: TRBJ2-3
D: .
V: TRBV12-3/TRBV12-4
size: .
CDR3: CASSSPPTDTQYF
DNA: TGTGCCAGCAGTTCCCCCCCAACAGATACGCAGTATTTT

J: TRBJ2-1
D: TRBD1
V: TRBV5-1
size: .
CDR3: CASSVETGTYNEQFF
DNA: TGCGCCAGCAGCGTAGAGACAGGGACCTACAATGAGCAGTTCTTC

J: TRBJ2-7
D: .
V: TRBV6-5
size: .
CDR3: CASSPGVGSYEQYF
DNA: TGTGCCAGCAGCCCCGGTGTGGGCTCCTACGAGCAGTACTTC

J: TRBJ2-5
D: TRBD1
V: TRBV5-8
size: .
CDR3: CASSSRDRETQYF
DNA: TGTGCCAGCAGCTCCCGGGACAGAGAGACCCAGTACTTC

J: TRBJ2-5
D: .
V: TRBV27
size: .
CDR3: CASSLWRELRETQYF
DNA: TGTGCCAGCAGTTTATGGCGGGAACTGCGGGAGACCCAGTACTTC

J: TRBJ2-7
D: .
V: TRBV9
size: .
CDR3: CASSGQTGDYEQYF
DNA: TGTGCCAGCAGCGGTCAGACAGGAGACTACGAGCAGTACTTC

J: TRBJ1-2
D: .
V: TRBV9
size: .
CDR3: CASSVNPGPRVYGYTF
DNA: TGTGCCAGCAGCGTAAATCCGGGCCCGAGAGTCTATGGCTACACCTTC

J: TRBJ1-2
D: .
V: TRBV25-1
size: .
CDR3: CASSEYGGGCCTF
DNA: TGTGCCAGCAGTGAATACGGAGGCGGCTGTTGCACCTTC

J: TRBJ1-4
D: .
V: TRBV6-6
size: once
CDR3: CASRPDRPNEKLFF
DNA: TGTGCCAGCAGACCCGACAGACCGAATGAAAAACTGTTTTTT

J: TRBJ1-6
D: .
V: TRBV7-2
size: .
CDR3: CASSLGFPPENSPLHF
DNA: TGTGCCAGCAGCTTAGGGTTCCCCCCGGAGAATTCACCCCTCCACTTT

J: TRBJ2-5
D: .
V: TRBV19
size: .
CDR3: CASSIAGLETQYF
DNA: TGTGCCAGTAGTATAGCCGGGCTCGAGACCCAGTACTTC

J: TRBJ2-1
D: TRBD2
V: TRBV5-4
size: .
CDR3: CASSRFAGGGNEQFF
DNA: TGTGCCAGCAGCCGCTTTGCGGGGGGGGGCAATGAGCAGTTCTTC

J: TRBJ1-3
D: .
V: TRBV6-6
size: .
CDR3: CASSASSGNTIYF
DNA: TGTGCCAGCAGTGCCAGCTCTGGAAACACCATATATTTT

J: TRBJ2-5
D: .
V: TRBV2
size: .
CDR3: CASSERFLVGTQYF
DNA: TGTGCCAGCAGTGAAAGGTTCCTTGTAGGGACCCAGTACTTC

J: TRBJ2-2
D: .
V: TRBV19
size: .
CDR3: CASSIAGLELFF
DNA: TGTGCCAGTAGTATAGCAGGGTTGGAGCTGTTTTTT

J: TRBJ2-7
D: .
V: TRBV18
size: once
CDR3: CASSFSVYEQYF
DNA: TGTGCCAGCTCGTTCTCCGTCTACGAGCAGTACTTC

J: TRBJ1-5
D: TRBD1
V: TRBV6-2/TRBV6-3
size: few
CDR3: CASSPVGDSQPQHF
DNA: TGTGCCAGCAGTCCAGTGGGGGACAGTCAGCCCCAGCATTTT

J: TRBJ2-5
D: .
V: TRBV11-2
size: once
CDR3: CASSVGLGGKETQYF
DNA: TGTGCCAGCAGCGTGGGTTTAGGGGGGAAAGAGACCCAGTACTTC

J: TRBJ1-1
D: .
V: TRBV20-1
size: .
CDR3: CSSSGGDVKNTEAFF
DNA: TGCAGTTCCAGTGGGGGGGATGTTAAGAACACTGAAGCTTTCTTT

J: TRBJ2-5
D: .
V: TRBV10-1
size: .
CDR3: CASSESNYKDNPTQETQYF
DNA: TGCGCCAGCAGTGAGTCGAATTATAAGGACAACCCGACACAAGAGACCCAGTACTTC

J: TRBJ2-5
D: .
V: TRBV11-3
size: .
CDR3: CASSSGRETQYF
DNA: TGTGCCAGCAGCTCGGGTCGAGAGACCCAGTACTTC

J: TRBJ1-6
D: TRBD1
V: TRBV28
size: few
CDR3: CASSPKHDRVSSYNSPLHF
DNA: TGTGCCAGCAGCCCAAAACATGACAGGGTGAGCTCCTATAATTCACCCCTCCACTTT

J: TRBJ2-7
D: TRBD1
V: TRBV6-5
size: .
CDR3: CASRPGQGAIYEQYF
DNA: TGTGCCAGCAGACCGGGACAGGGGGCGATCTACGAGCAGTACTTC

J: TRBJ2-7
D: .
V: TRBV4-3
size: few
CDR3: CASSQDPGAPYEQYF
DNA: TGCGCCAGCAGCCAAGACCCGGGGGCCCCCTACGAGCAGTACTTC

J: TRBJ2-1
D: TRBD2
V: TRBV3-1/TRBV3-2
size: once
CDR3: CASSQVGGRETGEQFF
DNA: TGTGCCAGCAGCCAAGTGGGGGGGAGGGAAACTGGGGAGCAGTTCTTC

J: TRBJ1-5
D: .
V: TRBV4-1
size: .
CDR3: CASSQAPGAREPQHF
DNA: TGCGCCAGCAGCCAAGCCCCGGGGGCAAGGGAGCCCCAGCATTTT

J: TRBJ2-2
D: .
V: TRBV2
size: .
CDR3: CASSEWVQATGELFF
DNA: TGTGCCAGCAGTGAATGGGTCCAGGCCACCGGGGAGCTGTTTTTT